This record looks at one T cell receptor (beta chain) sequence and its context. Its antigen is not known. These data belong to a study of T cells after yellow fever vaccination. Turning to the study itself: Low-cell-number fractions underwent preparation using SMART-Seq v4 Ultra Low Input.

Notes on the study in general: Clonotypes shared by both compartments, CD4 and CD8, made up a small share.

TCRdb reprocessed the 5' RACE reads with MiXCR, giving one entry per CDR3 protein. The sample comprises 250,000 to 400,000 distinct CDR3 sequences, approximately 4% of which are singletons, and approximately 20% rests with the top ten. Source: PBMCs, taken 15 days after the yellow fever booster vaccination. The clonotype originates from a man aged 18 to 29 who received the YFV17D yellow fever vaccine.

The CDR3 DNA is TGTGCCAGCAGCTTAGGGGCTTTCACTAATGAGCAGTTCTTC. It codes for CASSLGAFTNEQFF. The chain carries TRBV11-2 and TRBJ2-1; D is unclear. Germline loops: CDR1 SGHAT, CDR2 FQNNGV. This CDR3 is built from 14 residues. The V end lost 1 base, the J end lost 7 bases, and 11 bases lay between the germline ends.